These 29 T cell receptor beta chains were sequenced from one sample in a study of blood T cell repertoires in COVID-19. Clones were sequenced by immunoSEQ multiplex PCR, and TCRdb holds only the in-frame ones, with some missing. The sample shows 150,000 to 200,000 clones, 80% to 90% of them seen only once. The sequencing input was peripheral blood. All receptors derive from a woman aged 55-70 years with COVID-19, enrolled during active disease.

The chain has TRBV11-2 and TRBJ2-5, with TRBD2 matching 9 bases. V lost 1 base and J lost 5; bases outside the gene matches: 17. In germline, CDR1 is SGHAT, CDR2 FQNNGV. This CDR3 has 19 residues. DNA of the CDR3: TGTGCCAGCAGCTTAGGAGGGCTAGCGGGAACCCCCGGGTGGGAGACCCAGTACTTC. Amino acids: CASSLGGLAGTPGWETQYF.

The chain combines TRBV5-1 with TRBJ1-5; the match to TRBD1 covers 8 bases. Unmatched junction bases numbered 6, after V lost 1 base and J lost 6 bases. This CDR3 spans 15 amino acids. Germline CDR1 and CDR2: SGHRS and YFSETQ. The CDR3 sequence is CASSLMSGGGQPQHF. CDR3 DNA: TGCGCCAGCAGCTTGATGTCAGGGGGCGGTCAGCCCCAGCATTTT.

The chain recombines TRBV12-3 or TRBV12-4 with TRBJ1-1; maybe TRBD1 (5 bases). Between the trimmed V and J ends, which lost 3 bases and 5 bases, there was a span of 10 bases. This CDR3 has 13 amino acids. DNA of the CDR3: TGTGCCAGCAGTTTCAGGCAGGGAACTGAAGCTTTCTTT. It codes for CASSFRQGTEAFF.

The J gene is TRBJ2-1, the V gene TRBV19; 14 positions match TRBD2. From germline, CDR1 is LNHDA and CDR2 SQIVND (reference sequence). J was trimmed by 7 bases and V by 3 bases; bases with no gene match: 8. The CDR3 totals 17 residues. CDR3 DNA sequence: TGTGCCAGTAGTATTACGGGACTAGCGGGAGTTAAGAATGAGCAGTTCTTC. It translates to CASSITGLAGVKNEQFF.

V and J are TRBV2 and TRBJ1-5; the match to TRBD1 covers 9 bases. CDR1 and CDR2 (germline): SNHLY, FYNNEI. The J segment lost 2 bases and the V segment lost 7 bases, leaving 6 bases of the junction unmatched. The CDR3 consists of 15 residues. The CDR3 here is CASTMDRGGNQPQHF. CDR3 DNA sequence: TGTGCCAGCACTATGGACAGGGGAGGCAATCAGCCCCAGCATTTT. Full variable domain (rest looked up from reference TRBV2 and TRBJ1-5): EPEVTQTPSHQVTQMGQEVILRCVPISNHLYFYWYRQILGQKVEFLVSFYNNEISEKSEIFDDQFSVERPDGSNFTLKIRSTKLEDSAMYFCASTMDRGGNQPQHFGDGTRLSIL.

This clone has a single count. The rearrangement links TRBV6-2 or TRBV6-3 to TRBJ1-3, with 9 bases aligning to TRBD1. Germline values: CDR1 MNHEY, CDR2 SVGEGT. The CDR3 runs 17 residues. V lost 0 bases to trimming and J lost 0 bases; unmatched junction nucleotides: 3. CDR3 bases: TGTGCCAGCAGTTACTCGGGACAGGGCAACTCTGGAAACACCATATATTTT. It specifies CASSYSGQGNSGNTIYF.

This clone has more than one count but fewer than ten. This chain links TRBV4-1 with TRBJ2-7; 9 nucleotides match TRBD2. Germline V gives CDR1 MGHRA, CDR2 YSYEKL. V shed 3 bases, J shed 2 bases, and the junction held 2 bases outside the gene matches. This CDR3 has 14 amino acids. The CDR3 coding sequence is TGCGCCAGCAGCCAGACTAGCGGAGCCTACGAGCAGTACTTC. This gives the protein CASSQTSGAYEQYF.

CDR3 nucleotides: TGCGCCAGCAGCCAAGTGCGGACAGCGAATTCACCCCTCCACTTT. Translated, it gives CASSQVRTANSPLHF. J is TRBJ1-6 and V is TRBV4-3, with D tentatively TRBD1 (6 bases). The CDR3 runs to 15 residues. Germline V gene lookup returns CDR1 LGHNA and CDR2 YSLEER. V was shortened by 1 base and J by 7 bases, with 11 bases between the two germline ends.

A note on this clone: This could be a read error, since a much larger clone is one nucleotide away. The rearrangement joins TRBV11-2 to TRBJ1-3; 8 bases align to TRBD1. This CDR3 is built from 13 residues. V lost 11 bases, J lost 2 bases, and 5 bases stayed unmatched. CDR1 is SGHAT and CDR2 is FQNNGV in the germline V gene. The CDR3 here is CAGQGSPGNTIYF. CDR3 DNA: TGTGCCGGACAGGGAAGTCCTGGAAACACCATATATTTT.

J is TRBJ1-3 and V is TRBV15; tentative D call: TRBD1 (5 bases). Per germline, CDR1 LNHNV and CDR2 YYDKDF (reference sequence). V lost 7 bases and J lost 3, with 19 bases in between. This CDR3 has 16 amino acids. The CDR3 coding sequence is TGTGCCACCACCCCCGGTAGGGGAAGAGGTGGAAACACCATATATTTT. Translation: CATTPGRGRGGNTIYF.

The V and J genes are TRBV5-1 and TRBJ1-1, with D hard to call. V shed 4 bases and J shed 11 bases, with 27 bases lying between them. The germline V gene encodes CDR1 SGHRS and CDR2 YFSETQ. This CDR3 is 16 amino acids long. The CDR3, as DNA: TGCGCCAGCAGCCCGCGACAAGGTTTAGCGGCTTCCGGGGCTTTCTTT. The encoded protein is CASSPRQGLAASGAFF.

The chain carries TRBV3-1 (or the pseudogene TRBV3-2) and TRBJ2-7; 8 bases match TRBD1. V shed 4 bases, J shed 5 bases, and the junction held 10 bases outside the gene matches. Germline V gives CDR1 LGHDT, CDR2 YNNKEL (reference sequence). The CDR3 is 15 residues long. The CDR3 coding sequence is TGTGCCAGCAGCCCCCAAGGGCAGGGGGCTAACGAGCAGTACTTC. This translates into CASSPQGQGANEQYF.

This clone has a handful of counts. The DNA of the CDR3 is TGTGCCAGCAGCGTAGGGGCGGGAGGTTACGAGCAGTACTTC. It codes for CASSVGAGGYEQYF. V usage is TRBV9 and J usage is TRBJ2-7; 8 bases agree with TRBD2. Germline V CDR1 and CDR2: SGDLS, YYNGEE. V lost 0 bases to trimming and J lost 4 bases; unmatched junction nucleotides: 3. This CDR3 has 14 amino acids.

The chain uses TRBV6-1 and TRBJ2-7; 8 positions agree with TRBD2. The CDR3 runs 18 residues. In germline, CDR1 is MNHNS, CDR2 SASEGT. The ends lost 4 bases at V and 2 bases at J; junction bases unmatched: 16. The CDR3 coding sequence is TGTGCCAGCAGTGTCCTGGTATTTACTAGCGGCGCTACCTACGAGCAGTACTTC. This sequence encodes CASSVLVFTSGATYEQYF.

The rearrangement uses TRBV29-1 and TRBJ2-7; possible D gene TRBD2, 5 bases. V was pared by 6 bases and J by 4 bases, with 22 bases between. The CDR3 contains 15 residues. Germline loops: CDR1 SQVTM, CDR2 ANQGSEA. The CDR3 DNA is TGCAGCGTGGGGAGCCGAGTCACGGCCGTTTACGAGCAGTACTTC. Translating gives CSVGSRVTAVYEQYF.

CDR3 in DNA: TGTGCCAGCAGTGGGGGGTTATTCCTAGCGGGCCGCACAGATACGCAGTATTTT. It codes for CASSGGLFLAGRTDTQYF. This sequence joins TRBV2 and TRBJ2-3; 8 bases match TRBD2. With V trimmed by 4 bases and J by 1 base, 13 bases remained unmatched. This CDR3 has 18 residues. Germline V CDR1 and CDR2: SNHLY, FYNNEI.

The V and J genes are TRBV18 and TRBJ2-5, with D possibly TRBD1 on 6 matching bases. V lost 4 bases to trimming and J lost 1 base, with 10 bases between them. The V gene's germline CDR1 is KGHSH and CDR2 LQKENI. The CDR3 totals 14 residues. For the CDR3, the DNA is TGTGCCAGCTCACGCACAGGGACCCAAGAGACCCAGTACTTC. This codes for CASSRTGTQETQYF.

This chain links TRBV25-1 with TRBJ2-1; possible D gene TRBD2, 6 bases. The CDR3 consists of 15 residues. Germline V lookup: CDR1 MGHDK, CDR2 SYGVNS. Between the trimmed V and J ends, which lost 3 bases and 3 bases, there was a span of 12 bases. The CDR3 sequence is CASSDGGYFYNEQFF. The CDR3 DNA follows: TGTGCCAGCAGTGATGGGGGGTACTTCTACAATGAGCAGTTCTTC.

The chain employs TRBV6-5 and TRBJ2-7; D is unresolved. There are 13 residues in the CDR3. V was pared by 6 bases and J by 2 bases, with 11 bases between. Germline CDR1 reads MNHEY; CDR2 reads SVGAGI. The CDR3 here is CASRKAGTYEQYF. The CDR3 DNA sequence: TGTGCCAGCAGAAAGGCAGGAACCTACGAGCAGTACTTC.

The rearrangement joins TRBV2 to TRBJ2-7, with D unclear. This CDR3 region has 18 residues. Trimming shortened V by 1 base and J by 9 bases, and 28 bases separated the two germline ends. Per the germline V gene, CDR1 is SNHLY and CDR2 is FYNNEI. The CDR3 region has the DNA TGTGCCAGCAGTGAAGGTCCTTTCCGGCAGGCCTACGAGTCGGCGCAGTACTTC. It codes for CASSEGPFRQAYESAQYF.

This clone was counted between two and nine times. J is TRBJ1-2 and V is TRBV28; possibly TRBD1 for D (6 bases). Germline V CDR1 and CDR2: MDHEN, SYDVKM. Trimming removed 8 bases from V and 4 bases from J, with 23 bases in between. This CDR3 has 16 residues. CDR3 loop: CASLPTGAGVSYGYTF. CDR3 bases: TGTGCCAGCCTTCCGACCGGGGCAGGGGTATCCTATGGCTACACCTTC.

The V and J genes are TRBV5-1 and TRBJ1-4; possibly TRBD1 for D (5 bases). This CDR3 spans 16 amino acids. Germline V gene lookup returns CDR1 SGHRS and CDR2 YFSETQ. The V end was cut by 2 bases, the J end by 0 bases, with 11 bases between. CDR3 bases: TGCGCCAGCAGCTTTTTGACAGCCGCAACTAATGAAAAACTGTTTTTT. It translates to CASSFLTAATNEKLFF.

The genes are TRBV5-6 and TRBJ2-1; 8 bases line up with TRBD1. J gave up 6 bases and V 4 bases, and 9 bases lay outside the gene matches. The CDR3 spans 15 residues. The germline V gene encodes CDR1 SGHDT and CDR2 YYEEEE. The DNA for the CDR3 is TGTGCCAGCAGCAGAGGGACAGGCGGCCCCAATGAGCAGTTCTTC. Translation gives CASSRGTGGPNEQFF.

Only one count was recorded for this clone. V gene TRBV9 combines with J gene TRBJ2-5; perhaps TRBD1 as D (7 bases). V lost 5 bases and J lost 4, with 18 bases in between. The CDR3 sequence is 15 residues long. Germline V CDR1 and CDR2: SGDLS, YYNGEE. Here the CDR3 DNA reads TGTGCCAGCAGTGCAGGGGGGAACGGTTTAGAGACCCAGTACTTC. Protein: CASSAGGNGLETQYF.

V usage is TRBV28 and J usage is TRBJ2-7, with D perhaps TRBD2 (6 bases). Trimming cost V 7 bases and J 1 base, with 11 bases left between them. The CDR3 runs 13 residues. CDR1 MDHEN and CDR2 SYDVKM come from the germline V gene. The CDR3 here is CASKLGGSYEQYF. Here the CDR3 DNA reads TGTGCCAGCAAGCTGGGGGGATCCTACGAGCAGTACTTC.

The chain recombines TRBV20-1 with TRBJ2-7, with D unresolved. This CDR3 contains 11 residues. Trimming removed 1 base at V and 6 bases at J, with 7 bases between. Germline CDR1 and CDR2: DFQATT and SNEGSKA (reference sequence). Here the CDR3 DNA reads TGCAGTGCTAGAGGAGAATTCGAGCAGTACTTC. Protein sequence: CSARGEFEQYF.

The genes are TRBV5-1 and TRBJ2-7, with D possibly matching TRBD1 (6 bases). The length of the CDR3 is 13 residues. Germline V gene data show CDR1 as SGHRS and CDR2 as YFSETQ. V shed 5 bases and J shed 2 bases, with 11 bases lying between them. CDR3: CASRVGGPYEQYF. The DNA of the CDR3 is TGCGCCAGCAGAGTAGGGGGACCCTACGAGCAGTACTTC.

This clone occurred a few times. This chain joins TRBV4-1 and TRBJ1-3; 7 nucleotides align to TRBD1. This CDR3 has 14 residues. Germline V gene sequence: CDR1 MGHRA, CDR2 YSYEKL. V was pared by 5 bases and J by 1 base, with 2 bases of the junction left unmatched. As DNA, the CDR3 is TGCGCCAGCAGCGAACAGGGGTCTGGAAACACCATATATTTT. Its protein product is CASSEQGSGNTIYF.

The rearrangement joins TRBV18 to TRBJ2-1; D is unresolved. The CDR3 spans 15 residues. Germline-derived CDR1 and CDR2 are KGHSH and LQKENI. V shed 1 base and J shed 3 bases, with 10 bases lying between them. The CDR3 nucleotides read TGTGCCAGCTCACCACGGCCAGGCATCTACAATGAGCAGTTCTTC. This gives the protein CASSPRPGIYNEQFF.